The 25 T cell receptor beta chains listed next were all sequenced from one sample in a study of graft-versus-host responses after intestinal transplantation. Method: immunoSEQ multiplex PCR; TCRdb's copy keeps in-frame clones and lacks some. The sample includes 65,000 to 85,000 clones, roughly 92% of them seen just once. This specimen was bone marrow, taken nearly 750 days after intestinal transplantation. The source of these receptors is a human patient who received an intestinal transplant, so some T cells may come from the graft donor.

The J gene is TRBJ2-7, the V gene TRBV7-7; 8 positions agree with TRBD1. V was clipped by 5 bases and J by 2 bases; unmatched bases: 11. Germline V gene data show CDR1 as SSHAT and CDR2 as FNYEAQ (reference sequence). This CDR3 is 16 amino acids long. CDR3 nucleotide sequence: TGTGCCAGCAGCACAGAAGACAGGGGCCCGGCCTACGAGCAGTACTTC. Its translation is CASSTEDRGPAYEQYF.

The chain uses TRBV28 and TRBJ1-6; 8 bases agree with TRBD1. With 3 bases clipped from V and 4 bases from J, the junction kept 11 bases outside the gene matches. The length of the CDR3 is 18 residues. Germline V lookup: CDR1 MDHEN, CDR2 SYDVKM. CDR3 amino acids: CASSFPQGAGRYNSPLHF. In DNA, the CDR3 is TGTGCCAGCAGTTTCCCGCAGGGGGCCGGTCGGTATAATTCACCCCTCCACTTT.

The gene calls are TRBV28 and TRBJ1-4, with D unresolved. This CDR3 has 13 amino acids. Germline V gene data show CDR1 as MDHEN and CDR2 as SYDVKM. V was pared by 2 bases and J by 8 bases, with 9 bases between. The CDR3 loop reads CASSLTMREKLFF. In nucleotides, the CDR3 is TGTGCCAGCAGTTTAACTATGAGGGAAAAACTGTTTTTT.

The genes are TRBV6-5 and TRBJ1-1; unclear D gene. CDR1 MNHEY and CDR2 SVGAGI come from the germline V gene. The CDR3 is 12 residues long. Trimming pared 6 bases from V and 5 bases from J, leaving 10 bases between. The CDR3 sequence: CASSPFGTEAFF. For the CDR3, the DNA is TGTGCCAGCAGCCCGTTCGGGACTGAAGCTTTCTTT.

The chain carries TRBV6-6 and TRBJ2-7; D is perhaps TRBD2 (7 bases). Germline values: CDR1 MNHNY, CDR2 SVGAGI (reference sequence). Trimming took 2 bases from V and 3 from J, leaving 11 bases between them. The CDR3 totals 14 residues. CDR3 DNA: TGTGCCAGCAGTTACCCGAGGGGGGGCTACGAGCAGTACTTC. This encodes CASSYPRGGYEQYF.

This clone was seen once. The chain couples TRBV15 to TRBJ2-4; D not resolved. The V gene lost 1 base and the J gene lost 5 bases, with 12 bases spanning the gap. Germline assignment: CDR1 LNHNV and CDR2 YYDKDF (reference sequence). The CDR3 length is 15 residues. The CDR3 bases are TGTGCCACCAGCAGAGCGACCAAAACGGAAAACATTCAGTACTTC. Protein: CATSRATKTENIQYF.

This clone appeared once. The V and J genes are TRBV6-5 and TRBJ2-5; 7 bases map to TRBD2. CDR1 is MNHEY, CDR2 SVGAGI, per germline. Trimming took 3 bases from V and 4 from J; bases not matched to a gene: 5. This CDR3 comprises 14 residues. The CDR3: CASSYTGGRETQYF. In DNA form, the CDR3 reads TGTGCCAGCAGTTATACGGGAGGAAGAGAGACCCAGTACTTC.

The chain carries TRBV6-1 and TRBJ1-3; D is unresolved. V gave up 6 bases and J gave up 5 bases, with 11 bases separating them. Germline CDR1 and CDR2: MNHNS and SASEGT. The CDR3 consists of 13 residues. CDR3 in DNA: TGTGCCAGCAGAGATATAGATAGAAACACCATATATTTT. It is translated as CASRDIDRNTIYF.

CDR3 region: CASSKPGTGKGGNTIYF. The CDR3 DNA sequence: TGTGCCAGCAGCAAACCCGGGACAGGGAAAGGAGGAAACACCATATATTTT. The V gene is TRBV21-1, the J gene TRBJ1-3; the table calls TRBD1, which could not be checked here. TRBV21-1 counts as a pseudogene. CDR3 length: 17 residues.

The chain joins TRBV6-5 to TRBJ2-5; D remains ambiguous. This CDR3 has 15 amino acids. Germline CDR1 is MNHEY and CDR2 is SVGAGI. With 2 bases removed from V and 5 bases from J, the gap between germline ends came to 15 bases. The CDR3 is CASSYVSGSQETQYF. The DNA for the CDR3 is TGTGCCAGCAGTTACGTTTCGGGCTCTCAGGAGACCCAGTACTTC.

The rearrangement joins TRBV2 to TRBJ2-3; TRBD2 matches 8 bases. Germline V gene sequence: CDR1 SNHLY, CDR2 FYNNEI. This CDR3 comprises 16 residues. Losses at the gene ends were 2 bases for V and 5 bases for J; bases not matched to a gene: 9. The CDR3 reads CASSELAGTALDTQYF. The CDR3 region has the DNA TGTGCCAGCAGTGAACTAGCGGGTACCGCCCTAGATACGCAGTATTTT.

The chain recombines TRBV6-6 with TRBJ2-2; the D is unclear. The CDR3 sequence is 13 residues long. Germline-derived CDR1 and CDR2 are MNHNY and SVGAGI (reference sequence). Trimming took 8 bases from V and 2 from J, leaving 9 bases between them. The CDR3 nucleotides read TGTGCCAGCGAGCCCAGAAACACCGGGGAGCTGTTTTTT. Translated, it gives CASEPRNTGELFF.

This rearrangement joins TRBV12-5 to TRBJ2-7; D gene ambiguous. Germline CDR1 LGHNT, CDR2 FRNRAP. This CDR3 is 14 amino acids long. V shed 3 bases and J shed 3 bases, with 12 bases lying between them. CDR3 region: CASGLSGISYEQYF. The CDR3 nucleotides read TGTGCTAGTGGTTTATCCGGCATTAGCTACGAGCAGTACTTC.

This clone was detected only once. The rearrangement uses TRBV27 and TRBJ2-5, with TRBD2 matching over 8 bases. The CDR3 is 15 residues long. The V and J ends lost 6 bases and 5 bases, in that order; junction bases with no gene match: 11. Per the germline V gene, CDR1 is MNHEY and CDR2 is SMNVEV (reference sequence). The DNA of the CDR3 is TGTGCCAGCAGCCCACCGGGGGGGCGGGTTGAGACCCAGTACTTC. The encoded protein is CASSPPGGRVETQYF.

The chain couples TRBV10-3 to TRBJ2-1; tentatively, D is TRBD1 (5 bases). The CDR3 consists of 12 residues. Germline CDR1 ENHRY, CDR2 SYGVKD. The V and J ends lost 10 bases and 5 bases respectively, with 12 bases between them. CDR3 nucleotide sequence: TGTGCCACCATTGACAGAAACAATGAGCAGTTCTTC. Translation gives CATIDRNNEQFF.

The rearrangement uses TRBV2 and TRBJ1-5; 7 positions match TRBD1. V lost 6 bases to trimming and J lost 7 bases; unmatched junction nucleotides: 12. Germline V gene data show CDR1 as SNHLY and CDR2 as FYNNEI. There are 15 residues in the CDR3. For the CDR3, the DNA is TGTGCCAGCAGCCTGGGCGGGGGACAGTCCCAGCCCCAGCATTTT. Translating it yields CASSLGGGQSQPQHF. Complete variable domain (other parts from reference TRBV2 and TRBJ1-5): EPEVTQTPSHQVTQMGQEVILRCVPISNHLYFYWYRQILGQKVEFLVSFYNNEISEKSEIFDDQFSVERPDGSNFTLKIRSTKLEDSAMYFCASSLGGGQSQPQHFGDGTRLSIL.

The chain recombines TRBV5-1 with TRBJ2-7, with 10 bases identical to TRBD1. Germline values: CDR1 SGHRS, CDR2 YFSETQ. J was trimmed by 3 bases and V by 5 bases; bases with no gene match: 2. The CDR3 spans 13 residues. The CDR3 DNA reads TGCGCCAGCAGGGGGACAGGGGACTACGAGCAGTACTTC. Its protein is CASRGTGDYEQYF.

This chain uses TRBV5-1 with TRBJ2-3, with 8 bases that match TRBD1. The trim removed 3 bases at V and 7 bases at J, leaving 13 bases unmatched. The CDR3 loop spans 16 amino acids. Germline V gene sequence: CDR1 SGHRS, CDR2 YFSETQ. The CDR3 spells CASSSSQQGGKHTQYF. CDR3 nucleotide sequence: TGCGCCAGCAGCTCGAGCCAACAGGGGGGAAAACATACGCAGTATTTT.

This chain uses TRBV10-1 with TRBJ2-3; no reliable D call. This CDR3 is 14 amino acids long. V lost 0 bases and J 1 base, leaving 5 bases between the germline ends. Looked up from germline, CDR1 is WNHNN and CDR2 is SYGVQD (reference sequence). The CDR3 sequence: CASSESSGTDTQYF. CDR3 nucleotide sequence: TGCGCCAGCAGTGAGTCCAGCGGCACAGATACGCAGTATTTT.

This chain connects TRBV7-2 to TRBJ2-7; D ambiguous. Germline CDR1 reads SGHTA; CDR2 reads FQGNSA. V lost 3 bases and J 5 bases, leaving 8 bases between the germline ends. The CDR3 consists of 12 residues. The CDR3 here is CASSLGFHEQYF. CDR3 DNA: TGTGCCAGCAGCTTGGGGTTTCACGAGCAGTACTTC.

CDR3 loop: CASSAREFSYEQYF. CDR3 nucleotide sequence: TGTGCCAGCAGCGCCCGAGAATTCTCCTACGAGCAGTACTTC. The chain recombines TRBV9 with TRBJ2-7, with no clear D. The CDR3 extends over 14 amino acids. Germline values: CDR1 SGDLS, CDR2 YYNGEE. V was clipped by 3 bases and J by 0 bases, with 10 bases between them.

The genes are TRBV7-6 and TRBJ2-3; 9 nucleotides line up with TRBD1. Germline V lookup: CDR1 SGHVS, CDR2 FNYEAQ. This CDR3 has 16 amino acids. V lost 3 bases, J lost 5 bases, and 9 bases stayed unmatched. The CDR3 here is CASSFMSRDREDTQYF. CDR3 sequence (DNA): TGTGCCAGCAGCTTTATGTCCCGGGACAGGGAAGATACGCAGTATTTT.

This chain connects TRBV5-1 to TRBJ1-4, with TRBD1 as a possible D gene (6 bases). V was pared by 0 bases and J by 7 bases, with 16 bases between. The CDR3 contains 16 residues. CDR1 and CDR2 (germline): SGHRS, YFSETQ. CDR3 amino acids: CASSLDQWGAGEKLFF. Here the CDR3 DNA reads TGCGCCAGCAGCTTGGATCAGTGGGGGGCTGGTGAAAAACTGTTTTTT.

The CDR3 nucleotides are TGTGCCAGTAGTATCCGGCTCGGACTTTCGGGGTCAGAGACCCAGTACTTC. Its translation is CASSIRLGLSGSETQYF. V gene TRBV19 combines with J gene TRBJ2-5; D might be TRBD2 (5 bases). CDR1 and CDR2 from the germline V gene are LNHDA and SQIVND (reference sequence). The CDR3 consists of 17 residues. Trimming took off 3 bases at V and 4 bases at J, with 21 bases between the two ends.

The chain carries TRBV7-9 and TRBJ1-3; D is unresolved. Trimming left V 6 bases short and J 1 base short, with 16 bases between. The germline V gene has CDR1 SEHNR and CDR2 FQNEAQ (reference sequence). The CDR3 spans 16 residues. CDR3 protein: CASSGLERESGNTIYF. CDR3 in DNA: TGTGCCAGCAGTGGACTGGAGAGGGAATCTGGAAACACCATATATTTT.